These T cell receptor beta chains were read from a single sample in a study of blood T cell repertoires in COVID-19. Repertoires were generated with immunoSEQ multiplex PCR, while TCRdb's copy carries only in-frame clones and drops some. The sample contains 85,000 to 100,000 clones, 75% to 90% of which appear only once. Sequenced material: peripheral blood. The receptors here all came from a man aged 55 to 69 with acute or convalescent COVID-19. The CDR3 runs from the conserved cysteine through the conserved F or W. A D gene is named only where the DNA matches it firmly. Not every row has a clone size; where given, it reads once, few, many or a size class.

TRBV19	few	TRBJ1-1	TRBD1	TGTGCCAGTAGACGGAGGGGGCGGAACACTGAAGCTTTCTTT	CASRRRGRNTEAFF
TRBV6-5	NA	TRBJ1-1	NA	TGTGCCAGCAGTTACACAGGGTTTATGAACACTGAAGCTTTCTTT	CASSYTGFMNTEAFF
TRBV20-1	NA	TRBJ2-1	TRBD2	TGCAGTGCCAAAGCGGGGCTAGAGCAGTTCTTC	CSAKAGLEQFF
TRBV20-1	NA	TRBJ2-1	TRBD1	TGCAGTGCCACAGGGGATGAGCAGTTCTTC	CSATGDEQFF
TRBV11-2	NA	TRBJ1-1	TRBD1	TGTGCCAGCAGCGATTGGACAGGATCCACTGAAGCTTTCTTT	CASSDWTGSTEAFF
TRBV5-8	once	TRBJ2-7	TRBD2	TGTGCCAGCAGCCCGGGACTAGCGGCCGTCTCCTACGAGCAGTACTTC	CASSPGLAAVSYEQYF
TRBV4-1	NA	TRBJ1-6	TRBD1	TGCGCCAGCAGCCTAGGACAGGGGGGTAATTCACCCCTCCACTTT	CASSLGQGGNSPLHF
TRBV18	NA	TRBJ1-4	NA	TGTGCCAGCTCACCGGGGGCTACTAATGAAAAACTGTTTTTT	CASSPGATNEKLFF
TRBV30	NA	TRBJ2-7	TRBD2	TGTGCCTGGAGTTTGACTAGCTCTATTCCTTCCTACGAGCAGTACTTC	CAWSLTSSIPSYEQYF
TRBV5-1	NA	TRBJ1-2	TRBD1	TGCGCCAGCAGCGTCCCGGGACAGGAGAAAAACTATGGCTACACCTTC	CASSVPGQEKNYGYTF
TRBV19	NA	TRBJ1-1	TRBD1	TGTGCCAGTATTAACAGGGGGGTGAACACTGAAGCTTTCTTT	CASINRGVNTEAFF
TRBV27	NA	TRBJ1-2	TRBD1	TGTGCCAGCACTCACAGGGGGGGTAACTATGGCTACACCTTC	CASTHRGGNYGYTF
TRBV5-6	NA	TRBJ1-2	TRBD1	TGTGCCGGCACCCCAGACAGGGTAGGGGGCTATGGCTACACCTTC	CAGTPDRVGGYGYTF
TRBV5-4	NA	TRBJ2-1	TRBD2	TGTGCCAGCAGCTTGGAAGCGGGAGGGTACAATGAGCAGTTCTTC	CASSLEAGGYNEQFF
TRBV21-1	NA	TRBJ2-5	NA	TGTGCCAGCCGTGAGACCCAGTACTTC	CASRETQYF
TRBV5-1	few	TRBJ1-6	TRBD1	TGCGCCAGCAGCTTGGCGACAGGGTGGAATTCACCCCTCCACTTT	CASSLATGWNSPLHF
TRBV30	NA	TRBJ1-5	NA	TGTGCCTGGAGAGGCGGGGGCGGGCAGCCCCAGCATTTT	CAWRGGGGQPQHF
TRBV5-1	few	TRBJ1-1	NA	TGCGCCAGCAGCTTGGGGGGAGCAACCATGAACACTGAAGCTTTCTTT	CASSLGGATMNTEAFF
TRBV25-1	NA	TRBJ1-2	TRBD1	TGTGCCAGCAGGGCGACAGGGGTAAACTATGGCTACACCTTC	CASRATGVNYGYTF
TRBV19	NA	TRBJ1-6	TRBD1	TGTGCCAGTAGTATCCCCCGGACAGGGAATTCACCCCTCCACTTT	CASSIPRTGNSPLHF
TRBV30	few	TRBJ1-1	NA	TGTGCCTGGAGTGGCACAAACACTGAAGCTTTCTTT	CAWSGTNTEAFF
TRBV19	NA	TRBJ2-2	TRBD2	TGTGCCAGTACTTTGCTAGCGGCGACTCCCGGGGAGCTGTTTTTT	CASTLLAATPGELFF
TRBV10-3	NA	TRBJ1-2	NA	TGTGCCATCAGTCTACTGGATGGCTACACCTTC	CAISLLDGYTF
TRBV19	NA	TRBJ1-5	NA	TGTGCCAGTAGTATTTTAAGAGTTTCGAGCAATCAGCCCCAGCATTTT	CASSILRVSSNQPQHF
TRBV6-5	NA	TRBJ2-2	TRBD1	TGTGCCAGCAGGCCGGGACAGTGGGACGCCGGGGAGCTGTTTTTT	CASRPGQWDAGELFF
TRBV14	NA	TRBJ1-2	TRBD1	TGTGCCAGCAGCCAAGATCACAGGGGCCTCTATGGCTACACCTTC	CASSQDHRGLYGYTF
TRBV2	NA	TRBJ2-2	NA	TGTGCCAGCAGGGCCCGGGACATCAACACCGGGGAGCTGTTTTTT	CASRARDINTGELFF
TRBV2	few	TRBJ1-1	NA	TGTGCCAGCAGTCCCCGGGGGGGTAGCACTGAAGCTTTCTTT	CASSPRGGSTEAFF
TRBV10-1	NA	TRBJ1-4	NA	TGCGCCAGCATCAAACGAAGCCGAGGGAGCGAAAAACTGTTTTTT	CASIKRSRGSEKLFF
TRBV10-1	few	TRBJ2-1	NA	TGCGCCAGCAGTGAATCTGGGCGAAATGAGCAGTTCTTC	CASSESGRNEQFF
TRBV12-3/TRBV12-4	NA	TRBJ1-1	NA	TGTGCCAGCAGCTTACAGGGGAACACTGAAGCTTTCTTT	CASSLQGNTEAFF
TRBV14	NA	TRBJ2-5	NA	TGTGCCAGCAGCCAGATTAGAGGCCTGGGGACCCAGTACTTC	CASSQIRGLGTQYF
TRBV2	NA	TRBJ1-1	NA	TGTGCCAGCAATTCAGACAGGCCGAACACTGAAGCTTTCTTT	CASNSDRPNTEAFF
TRBV5-1	NA	TRBJ1-1	TRBD1	TGCGCCAGCAGCATCCGGCCAGGGGGCGAGAACACTGAAGCTTTCTTT	CASSIRPGGENTEAFF
TRBV24-1	NA	TRBJ2-5	TRBD2	TGTGCCACGGGACTACCTCAAGAGACCCAGTACTTC	CATGLPQETQYF
TRBV2	NA	TRBJ2-5	TRBD1	TGTGCCAGCAATAAGGACAGGGGAAAAGAGACCCAGTACTTC	CASNKDRGKETQYF
TRBV19	NA	TRBJ2-3	TRBD2	TGTGCCAGTAGACGGGGACTAGCGGCAGATACGCAGTATTTT	CASRRGLAADTQYF
TRBV5-6	NA	TRBJ1-2	TRBD1	TGTGCCAGCAGCCATCCCGGGACAGGGGGTGGCTACACCTTC	CASSHPGTGGGYTF
TRBV4-3	NA	TRBJ1-1	NA	TGCGCCAGCAGCCATATGACAGGGAACACTGAAGCTTTCTTT	CASSHMTGNTEAFF
TRBV27	NA	TRBJ2-3	TRBD1	TGTGCCAGCAGTTGGGGACAGGGGAGCACAGATACGCAGTATTTT	CASSWGQGSTDTQYF
TRBV7-9	once	TRBJ2-5	TRBD1	TGTGCCAGCAGCTTAGACACGACAGGGTCGGGAGAGACCCAGTACTTC	CASSLDTTGSGETQYF
TRBV5-1	NA	TRBJ1-2	TRBD1	TGCGCCAGCGACCCGGGACAGGGGGGGCGCTATGGCTACACCTTC	CASDPGQGGRYGYTF
TRBV6-2/TRBV6-3	NA	TRBJ1-1	NA	TGTGCCAGCAGTCAGGGCACTGAAGCTTTCTTT	CASSQGTEAFF
TRBV9	NA	TRBJ2-4	NA	TGTGCCAGCAGCGTAGGCCGAGGGCCGTCAGACAAAAACATTCAGTACTTC	CASSVGRGPSDKNIQYF
TRBV7-2	NA	TRBJ2-1	TRBD2	TGTGCCAGCAGCCCGACTAGCGGGGGGGTCCCATTCAATGAGCAGTTCTTC	CASSPTSGGVPFNEQFF
TRBV6-5	NA	TRBJ2-1	TRBD1	TGTGCCAGCAGTATCTCGACAGGGGGGTACAATGAGCAGTTCTTC	CASSISTGGYNEQFF
TRBV3-1/TRBV3-2	NA	TRBJ1-1	NA	TGTGCCAGCAGCCAAGGGCAGTTCACTGAAGCTTTCTTT	CASSQGQFTEAFF
TRBV13	NA	TRBJ1-1	TRBD1	TGTGCCAGCAGCCCGGGACAGGGGGTTAGGACTGAAGCTTTCTTT	CASSPGQGVRTEAFF
TRBV4-1	NA	TRBJ2-2	NA	TGCGCCAGCAGCCAAGTCATGGTTACGGCCGGGGAGCTGTTTTTT	CASSQVMVTAGELFF
TRBV5-1	NA	TRBJ2-5	TRBD1	TGCGCCAGCAGCAGGACCGGGACAGGGGCCGTAGAGACCCAGTACTTC	CASSRTGTGAVETQYF